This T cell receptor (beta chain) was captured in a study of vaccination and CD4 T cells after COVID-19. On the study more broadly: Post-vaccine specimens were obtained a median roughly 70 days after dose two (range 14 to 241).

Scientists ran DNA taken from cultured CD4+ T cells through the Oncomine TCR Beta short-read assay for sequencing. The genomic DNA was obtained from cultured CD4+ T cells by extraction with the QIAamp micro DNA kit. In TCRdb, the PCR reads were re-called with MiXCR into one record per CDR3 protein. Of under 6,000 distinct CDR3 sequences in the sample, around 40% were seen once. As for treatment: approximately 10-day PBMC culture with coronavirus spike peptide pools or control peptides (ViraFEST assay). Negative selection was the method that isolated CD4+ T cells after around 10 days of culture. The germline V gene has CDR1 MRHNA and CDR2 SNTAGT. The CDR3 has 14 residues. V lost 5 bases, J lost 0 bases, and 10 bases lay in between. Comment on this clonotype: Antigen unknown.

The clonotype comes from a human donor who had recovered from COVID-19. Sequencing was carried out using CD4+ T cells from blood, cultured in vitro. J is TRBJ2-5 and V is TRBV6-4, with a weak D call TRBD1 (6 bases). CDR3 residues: CASSSNRDQETQYF. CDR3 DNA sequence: TGTGCCAGCAGTTCCAACAGGGACCAAGAGACCCAGTACTTC.